The clone carrying this TCR beta chain was recorded only once. Its antigen is not known. This sample stems from a study of shared clonotypes between healthy human individuals. Whole-study context: The composition of the donors was two women and a few men aged 18 to 49.

Study outcomes and limitations: Generally, naive subsets came out with larger estimated richness than memory subsets.

Every donor was a Caucasian adult from Nashville, Tennessee. At deep level, the assay was performed. The table came from immunoSEQ multiplex PCR; TCRdb's copy has only in-frame clones and leaves some out. Here the sample spans roughly 700,000 clones, approximately 79% being singletons. CDR1 and CDR2 (germline): MDHEN, SYDVKM. This CDR3 is 15 amino acids long. Trimming cost V 6 bases and J 1 base, with 15 bases left between them. The sample consisted of memory CD4+ T cells sorted from blood. Subset indicated: CD45RA-negative fraction. This sequence originates from a woman between 25 and 40 years old in good health. The chain recombines TRBV28 with TRBJ1-1; TRBD1 is a possible D gene (6 bases). The CDR3 coding sequence is TGTGCCAGCAGAAAAGGACAGTCGAAGAACACTGAAGCTTTCTTT. It codes for CASRKGQSKNTEAFF.